This T cell receptor beta chain was sequenced during a study of memory CD8 T cells in hepatitis C reinfection. This clone was counted a few times. The CDR3 extends over 11 amino acids. Germline-derived CDR1 and CDR2 are ENHRY and SYGVKD. The V and J ends lost 6 bases and 4 bases respectively, with 6 bases between them. Indicated time point: pre-reinfection, 55 to 20 weeks before reinfection detection. No in vitro expansion preceded TCR sequencing of the sorted cells. TCRdb's copy holds only in-frame clones and misses some; the assay was immunoSEQ multiplex PCR. The sample contains under 60,000 clones, over 85% of which appear only once.

The chain carries TRBV10-3 and TRBJ1-2; D remains ambiguous. The sequence derives from a man aged 18 to 29 with hepatitis C virus infection. Sequencing input: naive CD8+ T cells sorted from blood. The CDR3 is CAISPIYGYTF. DNA of the CDR3: TGTGCCATCAGCCCTATCTATGGCTACACCTTC.